These 3 T cell receptor beta chains came from one sample sequenced in a study of T cell repertoires in aging, cancer and after chemotherapy. TRB rearrangements spanning V, D and J were amplified using mixed TRB-A/B primers. Each CDR3 protein is one row after TCRdb ran MiXCR on the multiplex PCR reads. The sample records around 1,800 distinct CDR3 sequences, around 64% being singletons. TCR beta rearrangements were amplified from peripheral blood genomic DNA. Sequencing was carried out using blood. These receptors all come from a human donor with a blood cancer.

A few counts support this clonotype. V and J are TRBV30 and TRBJ2-7, with a tentative D call TRBD1 (6 bases). V was shortened by 3 bases and J by 2 bases, with 11 bases between the two germline ends. CDR1 and CDR2 (germline): GTSNPN, SVGIG (reference sequence). The CDR3 consists of 13 residues. CDR3 DNA: TGTGCCTGGAGGAACAGGGCCCCCTACGAGCAGTACTTC. Translation: CAWRNRAPYEQYF. Looking up the rest from reference TRBV30 and TRBJ2-7 gives the full variable domain: SQTIHQWPATLVQPVGSPLSLECTVEGTSNPNLYWYRQAAGRGLQLLFYSVGIGQISSEVPQNLSASRPQDRQFILSSKKLLLSDSGFYLCAWRNRAPYEQYFGPGTRLTVT.

This clonotype is large within its sample. J is TRBJ1-2 and V is TRBV6-5; no firm D call. The germline V gene encodes CDR1 MNHEY and CDR2 SVGAGI. The CDR3 has 11 amino acids. The germline V and J ends were trimmed by 2 bases and 7 bases, with 5 bases remaining between them. The CDR3 DNA sequence: TGTGCCAGCAGTTACGGGGTTGGCTACACCTTC. It yields the protein CASSYGVGYTF.

The V gene is TRBV6-5, the J gene TRBJ1-2, with D possibly being TRBD1 (6 bases). Trimming left V 6 bases short and J 6 bases short, with 20 bases between. Germline V CDR1 and CDR2: MNHEY, SVGAGI. This CDR3 region has 15 residues. CDR3 bases: TGTGCCAGCAGCTTACTTGCAGGGGTCAGGGATGGCTACACCTTC. Translation: CASSLLAGVRDGYTF.